This record looks at one T cell receptor beta chain sequence and its context. Its antigen is still unknown. The CDR3 runs 16 residues. Trimming removed 4 bases from V and 4 bases from J, with 19 bases in between. Barcoded TCR alpha and TCR beta cDNA libraries with UMIs came from 5'RACE using constant-segment primers. TCRdb reprocessed the 5' RACE reads with MiXCR, giving one entry per CDR3 protein. The sample lists approximately 190,000 distinct CDR3 sequences; about 17% were seen once. This sample was included in a study of T-cell memory formation after mild COVID-19. Study information: Most TCR clusters belonged to a single donor.

Points from the study as a whole: CD4/CD8 balance characterized clones contracting day 15 to 85, and CD4+ skew characterized later expanders. Still unconfirmed is whether the second-wave clones peaking on day 37 recognized SARS-CoV-2.

The genes are TRBV12-3 or TRBV12-4 and TRBJ2-5; D tentatively fits TRBD1 or TRBD2 (5 bases each). The receptor comes from an adult woman who had mild COVID-19 (a few samples of this study predate the infection). Cell type and time point are not known. Sequencing was performed on PBMCs or a T cell subset sorted from them (not recorded which). CDR3 amino acids: CASSYTLLGTGETQYF. CDR3 nucleotides: TGTGCCAGCAGTTACACATTACTCGGGACGGGAGAGACCCAGTACTTC.